What follows describes a single T cell receptor beta chain. Its antigen is unknown. This record belongs to a study of blood T cells in healthy people across ages. Study background: Capture by template switching was about one barcoded beta molecule per two T cells. General study results and limits: Per million T cells, TCR beta diversity dropped roughly linearly as age increased. A strong correlation between TCR beta diversity and naive T cell percentage was seen.

The germline CDR1 and CDR2 sequences are LGHDT and YNNKEL (reference sequence). This CDR3 contains 13 residues. V lost 0 bases and J lost 12; bases outside the gene matches: 5. Every donor contributed around 10 milliliters of peripheral blood by blood draw. Combining a sample-barcoded 5' primer with a J-beta primer mix, a second PCR ran for 7 to 11 cycles. TCRdb reanalysed the 5' RACE reads using MiXCR and keeps one entry per CDR3 protein. This sample yields about 640,000 distinct CDR3 sequences, of which under 70% are seen a single time; over 30% belongs to the top ten. The rearrangement links TRBV3-1 to TRBJ2-1; 7 nucleotides match TRBD2. The sample comprised blood. The clonotype originates from a man aged 60 to 75 in good health. This chain's CDR3 is CASSQDLPGGQFF. The DNA for the CDR3 is TGTGCCAGCAGCCAAGATTTGCCGGGGGGGCAGTTCTTC.